This T cell receptor (beta chain) derives from a study of CD8 T cells in ankylosing spondylitis. Study findings and constraints: Past studies reported some motif variants in reactive arthritis synovial fluid and blood. A TCR beta motif made of about 8 highly homologous variants seemed typical of ankylosing spondylitis blood. It was reported that disease-linked clones were significantly enriched in matched ankylosing spondylitis synovial fluid.

Of note for this clonotype: Its specificity is not known.

Quantitative 5'-RACE with molecular barcodes generated TCR beta libraries. From the 5' RACE reads, TCRdb called clonotypes with MiXCR, one entry per CDR3 protein. The table lists fewer than 500,000 distinct CDR3 sequences, about 25% of them singletons. This CDR3 spans 19 amino acids. Trimming cost V 1 base and J 5 bases; bases outside gene matches: 13. Germline V lookup: CDR1 WSHSY, CDR2 SAAADI. The V call is TRBV10-2, the J call TRBJ2-5, with 13 bases identical to TRBD2. The specimen was blood, either unsorted or a sorted T cell fraction (not recorded which). The TCR originated in a male donor with ankylosing spondylitis. CDR3 nucleotides: TGCGCCAGCAGTGAGTTCCCCCGGACTAGCGGGAGAACTAGGGAGACCCAGTACTTC. Translated, it gives CASSEFPRTSGRTRETQYF.